In its sample, the clone carrying this T cell receptor beta chain was seen many times. Its antigen is as yet unknown. The data originate from a study of neurological immune-mediated disorders. Study conclusions and caveats: When the repertoires were sorted by phylogenetic grouping, those of 18 of 34 multiple sclerosis patients ended up in one related-CDR3 cluster, a possible signature. None of the features examined (clinical or MRI) was associated with the multiple sclerosis repertoire cluster.

A single run covered 15-18 subjects with over 180 million TCR-beta sequences. TCRdb itself ran the 5' RACE reads through MiXCR, one entry per CDR3 protein. The table records roughly 45,000 distinct CDR3 sequences, 3% to 3.5% of them present only once. The ends were cut back, 3 bases at V and 5 bases at J, with 12 bases in the middle. This CDR3 has 14 residues. Germline lookup yields CDR1 SGHRS and CDR2 YFSETQ. The clonotype was recovered from a woman aged 45-65 years with multiple sclerosis. Sequenced sample: PBMCs. This rearrangement joins TRBV5-1 to TRBJ2-1; D gene uncertain. In DNA, the CDR3 is TGCGCCAGCAGCTCCTCGGGTACACACAATGAGCAGTTCTTC. It specifies CASSSSGTHNEQFF.